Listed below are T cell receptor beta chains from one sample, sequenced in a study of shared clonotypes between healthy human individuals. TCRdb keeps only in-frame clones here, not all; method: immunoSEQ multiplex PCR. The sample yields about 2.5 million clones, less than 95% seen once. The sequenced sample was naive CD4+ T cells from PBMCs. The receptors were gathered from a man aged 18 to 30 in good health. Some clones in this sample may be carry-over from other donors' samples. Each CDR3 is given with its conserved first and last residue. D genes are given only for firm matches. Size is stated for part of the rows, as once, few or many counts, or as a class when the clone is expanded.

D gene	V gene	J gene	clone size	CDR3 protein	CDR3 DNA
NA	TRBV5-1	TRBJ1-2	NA	CASSPEGSGYTF	TGCGCCAGCAGCCCAGAAGGGTCTGGCTACACCTTC
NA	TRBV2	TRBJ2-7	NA	CASRRLVEVFHEQYF	TGTGCCAGCAGAAGACTCGTAGAGGTTTTCCACGAGCAGTACTTC
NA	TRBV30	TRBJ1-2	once	CAWAGGAYGYTF	TGTGCCTGGGCGGGGGGCGCTTATGGCTACACCTTC
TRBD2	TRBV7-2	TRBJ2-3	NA	CASSRQPPGLATDTQYF	TGTGCCAGCAGCCGGCAACCTCCGGGACTAGCGACAGATACGCAGTATTTT
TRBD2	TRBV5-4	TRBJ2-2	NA	CASSGLADANTGELFF	TGTGCCAGCAGTGGACTAGCGGATGCGAACACCGGGGAGCTGTTTTTT
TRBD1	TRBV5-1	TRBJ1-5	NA	CASSITGDQPQHF	TGCGCCAGCAGCATCACAGGGGATCAGCCCCAGCATTTT
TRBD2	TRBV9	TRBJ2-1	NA	CASSLTGTSDNEQFF	TGTGCCAGCAGCTTAACCGGGACTAGCGACAATGAGCAGTTCTTC
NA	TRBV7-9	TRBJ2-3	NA	CASSLGLSTDTQYF	TGTGCCAGCAGCTTGGGACTGAGCACAGATACGCAGTATTTT
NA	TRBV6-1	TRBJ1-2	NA	CASSEREFYGYTF	TGTGCCAGCAGTGAAAGGGAATTCTATGGCTACACCTTC
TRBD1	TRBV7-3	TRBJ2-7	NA	CASSFPDRGGQYF	TGTGCCAGCAGCTTTCCGGACAGGGGCGGGCAGTACTTC
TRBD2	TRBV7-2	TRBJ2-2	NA	CASSSLAGVFGRGELFF	TGTGCCAGCAGTTCACTAGCGGGCGTTTTCGGGAGGGGGGAGCTGTTTTTT
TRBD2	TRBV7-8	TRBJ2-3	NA	CASSLTVRGRADTQYF	TGTGCCAGCAGCTTAACGGTCCGCGGGAGGGCAGATACGCAGTATTTT
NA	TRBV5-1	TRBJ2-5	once	CASSLGGPLETQYF	TGCGCCAGCAGCTTGGGGGGACCTCTAGAGACCCAGTACTTC
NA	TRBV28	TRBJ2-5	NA	CASSSPWGTQYF	TGTGCCAGCAGTTCGCCGTGGGGGACCCAGTACTTC
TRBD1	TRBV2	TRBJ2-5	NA	CASGVHRGTETQYF	TGTGCCAGCGGCGTCCACAGGGGCACTGAGACCCAGTACTTC
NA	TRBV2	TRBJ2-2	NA	CASQQDSGATGELFF	TGTGCCAGCCAACAGGATAGCGGAGCTACCGGGGAGCTGTTTTTT
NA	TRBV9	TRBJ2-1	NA	CASSARRLGGGHEQFF	TGTGCCAGCAGCGCCCGCCGACTAGGGGGTGGGCATGAGCAGTTCTTC
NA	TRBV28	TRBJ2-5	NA	CASNPFGETQYF	TGTGCCAGCAACCCTTTCGGAGAGACCCAGTACTTC
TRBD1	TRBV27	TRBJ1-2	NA	CASSPLGRGHGYTF	TGTGCCAGCAGTCCCCTCGGCAGGGGGCATGGCTACACCTTC
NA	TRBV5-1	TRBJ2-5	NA	CASSLEGGAETQYF	TGCGCCAGCAGCTTGGAGGGGGGCGCCGAGACCCAGTACTTC
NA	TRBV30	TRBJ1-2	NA	CAWTTGPYGYTF	TGTGCCTGGACAACAGGACCATATGGCTACACCTTC
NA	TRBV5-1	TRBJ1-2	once	CASSLGQSYYGYTF	TGCGCCAGCAGCTTGGGACAGAGCTACTATGGCTACACCTTC